Listed here are 5 T cell receptor beta chains from one sample, sequenced in a study of blood T cell repertoires in COVID-19. TCRdb's copy holds only in-frame clones and misses some; the assay was immunoSEQ multiplex PCR. This table has 150,000 to 200,000 clones, roughly 76% appearing once. The specimen was peripheral blood. These receptors originate from a woman of 80 years or more with COVID-19, enrolled during active disease.

This clone has only a few counts. The J gene is TRBJ1-2, the V gene TRBV2, with D maybe TRBD1 (5 bases). V lost 7 bases and J lost 0, with 12 bases in between. In germline, CDR1 is SNHLY, CDR2 FYNNEI. The CDR3 loop spans 14 amino acids. In nucleotides, the CDR3 is TGTGCCAGCATTCCGGACACCACTAACTATGGCTACACCTTC. Translating it yields CASIPDTTNYGYTF.

This rearrangement joins TRBV28 to TRBJ2-1, with TRBD1 matching over 10 bases. There are 15 residues in the CDR3. Per germline, CDR1 MDHEN and CDR2 SYDVKM. The J segment lost 10 bases and the V segment lost 2 bases, leaving 8 bases of the junction unmatched. The CDR3 region has the DNA TGTGCCAGCAGTTTAGGGACAGGGGAGAGCCTAGAGCAGTTCTTC. This encodes CASSLGTGESLEQFF.

V and J are TRBV6-5 and TRBJ2-7; TRBD1 matches at 7 bases. There are 14 residues in the CDR3. Germline V gene data show CDR1 as MNHEY and CDR2 as SVGAGI. J gave up 7 bases and V 2 bases, and 8 bases lay outside the gene matches. CDR3: CASSYGNRGREQYF. CDR3 sequence (DNA): TGTGCCAGCAGTTACGGGAACAGGGGAAGGGAGCAGTACTTC.

This rearrangement joins TRBV18 to TRBJ2-5, with a weak D call TRBD2 (7 bases). Trimming took 0 bases from V and 7 from J, leaving 15 bases between them. This CDR3 comprises 15 residues. Germline V gives CDR1 KGHSH, CDR2 LQKENI. The CDR3, as DNA: TGTGCCAGCTCACCACCGTCACTAGGGGGGGCGACCCAGTACTTC. Its protein product is CASSPPSLGGATQYF.

V usage is TRBV6-2 or TRBV6-3 and J usage is TRBJ1-2, with D perhaps TRBD1 (6 bases). Trimming left V 5 bases short and J 8 bases short, with 21 bases between. Per germline, CDR1 MNHEY and CDR2 SVGEGT. The CDR3 contains 15 residues. This chain's CDR3 is CASSDPGQLYRGYTF. The CDR3 DNA is TGTGCCAGCAGTGACCCCGGACAGCTCTATAGGGGCTACACCTTC.